The 18 T cell receptor beta chains presented below share a single source sample, sequenced in a study of T-cell memory formation after mild COVID-19 (dated by TCRdb to about 2021). The library was made by 5' RACE. Sequenced on an Illumina NovaSeq 6000. TCRdb cleaned the public reads at Q25 with fastp, built clones with MiXCR and kept in-frame beta chains. Records with the same CDR3 protein are collapsed into one entry carrying the most frequent genes and DNA. In this sample the table shows 160,000 or so distinct CDR3 sequences, 25% to 40% of which occur a single time. More than 10% of the sample lies in the top ten. The sequencing input was PBMCs or a T cell subset sorted from them (not recorded which). The source of these receptors is an adult woman who had mild COVID-19 (a few samples of this study predate the infection). The sample titles of this study are shuffled in the database, so cell type and time point are left out; the donor was told from shared clones.

The sample holds a few counts of this clonotype. The chain carries TRBV7-6 and TRBJ2-5; D gene unclear. The V gene lost 5 bases and the J gene lost 5 bases, with 9 bases spanning the gap. Germline CDR1 is SGHVS and CDR2 is FNYEAQ. The CDR3 has 12 amino acids. The CDR3 DNA is TGTGCCAGCAGCGTGGGGTATGAGACCCAGTACTTC. This translates into CASSVGYETQYF. The whole variable domain, remainder taken from reference TRBV7-6 and TRBJ2-5, is GAGVSQSPRYKVTKRGQDVALRCDPISGHVSLYWYRQALGQGPEFLTYFNYEAQQDKSGLPNDRFSAERPEGSISTLTIQRTEQRDSAMYRCASSVGYETQYFGPGTRLLVL.

This rearrangement joins TRBV7-9 to TRBJ1-2; TRBD1 might be the D (5 bases). Germline values: CDR1 SEHNR, CDR2 FQNEAQ (reference sequence). This CDR3 contains 13 residues. V was pared by 4 bases and J by 3 bases, with 9 bases between. The CDR3: CASSSGGHYGYTF. The DNA for the CDR3 is TGTGCCAGCAGCTCCGGGGGACACTATGGCTACACCTTC.

This clonotype was observed a handful of times. The V and J genes are TRBV5-6 and TRBJ1-5, with TRBD1 matching over 11 bases. CDR1 and CDR2 from the germline V gene are SGHDT and YYEEEE. Germline trimming cut 2 bases from V and 4 bases from J; bases unmatched to any gene: 2. The CDR3 runs to 15 residues. In DNA, the CDR3 is TGTGCCAGCAGCTTTGGGACAGGGGGTAATCAGCCCCAGCATTTT. Translation: CASSFGTGGNQPQHF.

This clonotype showed up just a few times. The genes are TRBV6-1 and TRBJ1-1; 8 bases match TRBD1. This CDR3 is 15 amino acids long. Germline CDR1 is MNHNS and CDR2 is SASEGT. V was clipped by 5 bases and J by 1 base; unmatched bases: 6. CDR3 loop: CASSHRDRWNTEAFF. In DNA, the CDR3 is TGTGCCAGCAGTCACCGGGACAGGTGGAACACTGAAGCTTTCTTT.

This clonotype has more than one count but fewer than ten. This rearrangement joins TRBV14 to TRBJ2-7, with D unclear. This CDR3 region has 13 residues. V lost 1 base and J 1 base, leaving 5 bases between the germline ends. Per the germline V gene, CDR1 is SGHDN and CDR2 is FVKESK. This CDR3 is CASSQGDSYEQYF. CDR3 coding DNA: TGTGCCAGCAGCCAAGGGGATTCCTACGAGCAGTACTTC.

This clonotype has more than one count but fewer than ten. The V call is TRBV6-1, the J call TRBJ2-5; weak D call: TRBD1 (6 bases). The germline CDR1 and CDR2 sequences are MNHNS and SASEGT. Trimming shortened V by 5 bases and J by 1 base, and 17 bases separated the two germline ends. CDR3 length equals 16 residues. CDR3 DNA sequence: TGTGCCAGCAGTTCGCCCGCCCCAGGGGCCCAAGAGACCCAGTACTTC. It specifies CASSSPAPGAQETQYF.

The chain has TRBV7-2 and TRBJ2-1, with D hard to call. The CDR3 totals 14 residues. In germline, CDR1 is SGHTA, CDR2 FQGNSA. The germline V and J ends were trimmed by 4 bases and 4 bases, with 11 bases remaining between them. The CDR3 here is CASSSPRRYNEQFF. In DNA, the CDR3 is TGTGCCAGCAGCTCCCCGCGTCGGTACAATGAGCAGTTCTTC.

This clonotype was seen only a few times. The chain links TRBV7-9 to TRBJ2-1, with D possibly TRBD2 on 7 matching bases. Trimming shortened V by 5 bases and J by 4 bases, and 12 bases separated the two germline ends. The CDR3 has 14 amino acids. CDR1 and CDR2 (germline): SEHNR, FQNEAQ (reference sequence). The CDR3, as DNA: TGTGCCAGCAGCATCGCGGGGGCATACAATGAGCAGTTCTTC. Amino acids: CASSIAGAYNEQFF.

This rearrangement joins TRBV14 to TRBJ2-5, with a possible D match to TRBD2 (6 bases). Germline-derived CDR1 and CDR2 are SGHDN and FVKESK. The CDR3 extends over 18 amino acids. V dropped 0 bases and J dropped 2 bases, with 19 bases sitting between them. DNA of the CDR3: TGTGCCAGCAGCCAAGAGAAGAGGAGGGAAAGGGCACAAGAGACCCAGTACTTC. Translation: CASSQEKRRERAQETQYF.

This chain links TRBV27 with TRBJ2-7; D remains ambiguous. The CDR3 consists of 14 residues. Germline V gene sequence: CDR1 MNHEY, CDR2 SMNVEV (reference sequence). Trimming shortened V by 5 bases and J by 7 bases, and 18 bases separated the two germline ends. The CDR3 reads CASSEPYNEREQYF. The CDR3 DNA reads as TGTGCCAGCAGTGAGCCATACAACGAACGGGAGCAGTACTTC.

The chain carries TRBV6-5 and TRBJ2-3, with D unresolved. Looked up from germline, CDR1 is MNHEY and CDR2 is SVGAGI. CDR3 size: 15 residues. V lost 6 bases and J 3 bases, leaving 16 bases between the germline ends. The chain's CDR3 is CASSYGPTGTDTQYF. CDR3 DNA sequence: TGTGCCAGCAGCTACGGCCCCACTGGGACAGATACGCAGTATTTT.

The chain joins TRBV12-3 or TRBV12-4 to TRBJ2-5; tentatively, D is TRBD1 (6 bases). The V and J ends lost 6 bases and 7 bases respectively, with 15 bases between them. This CDR3 comprises 13 residues. Written as DNA, the CDR3 is TGTGCCAGCAGCCAAAGAATACAGGGGACCCAGTACTTC. Its protein product is CASSQRIQGTQYF.

This clonotype showed up just a few times. The chain employs TRBV29-1 and TRBJ2-4; D not certain. CDR1 and CDR2 from the germline V gene are SQVTM and ANQGSEA. The CDR3 is 15 amino acids. V lost 5 bases to trimming and J lost 1 base, with 15 bases between them. The CDR3 DNA reads TGCAGCGTTAAACCCCAAACTCACGCCAAAAACATTCAGTACTTC. Its translation is CSVKPQTHAKNIQYF. The complete variable domain, with remaining parts taken from reference TRBV29-1 and TRBJ2-4, reads SAVISQKPSRDICQRGTSLTIQCQVDSQVTMMFWYRQQPGQSLTLIATANQGSEATYESGFVIDKFPISRPNLTFSTLTVSNMSPEDSSIYLCSVKPQTHAKNIQYFGAGTRLSVL.

The rearrangement uses TRBV5-1 and TRBJ2-1; D perhaps matches TRBD2 (6 bases). Germline V CDR1 and CDR2: SGHRS, YFSETQ. This CDR3 is built from 14 residues. Trimming left V 4 bases short and J 5 bases short, with 13 bases between. The CDR3 reads CASSAGPSNNEQFF. The DNA for the CDR3 is TGCGCCAGCAGCGCGGGACCAAGCAACAATGAGCAGTTCTTC.

The chain uses TRBV7-2 and TRBJ2-3; no firm D call. The CDR3 covers 15 residues. Germline CDR1 and CDR2: SGHTA and FQGNSA. V shed 5 bases and J shed 0 bases, with 12 bases lying between them. The CDR3 here is CASSKTDLSTDTQYF. The CDR3 coding sequence is TGTGCCAGCAGCAAGACCGACTTAAGCACAGATACGCAGTATTTT.

This chain joins TRBV6-5 and TRBJ2-7, with 9 nucleotides matching TRBD1. CDR3 length: 15 amino acids. CDR1 and CDR2 (germline): MNHEY, SVGAGI. The V and J ends lost 4 bases and 1 base, in that order; junction bases with no gene match: 5. The CDR3: CASSSQGARSYEQYF. CDR3 sequence (DNA): TGTGCCAGCAGTTCACAGGGGGCTAGGTCCTACGAGCAGTACTTC.

This clonotype was seen a handful of times. The rearrangement uses TRBV24-1 and TRBJ2-5, with D hard to call. Germline CDR1 KGHDR, CDR2 SFDVKD. V lost 7 bases and J lost 1, with 3 bases in between. The CDR3 runs to 11 residues. CDR3 DNA: TGTGCCACCAGAGGCCAAGAGACCCAGTACTTC. Amino acids: CATRGQETQYF.

The gene calls are TRBV7-8 and TRBJ2-3, with D perhaps TRBD2 (5 bases). The CDR3 is 15 residues long. V lost 2 bases and J 0 bases, leaving 9 bases between the germline ends. Looked up from germline, CDR1 is SGHVS and CDR2 is FQNEAQ. Written as DNA, the CDR3 is TGTGCCAGCAGCTTATCTAGCTGGAGCACAGATACGCAGTATTTT. This codes for CASSLSSWSTDTQYF.